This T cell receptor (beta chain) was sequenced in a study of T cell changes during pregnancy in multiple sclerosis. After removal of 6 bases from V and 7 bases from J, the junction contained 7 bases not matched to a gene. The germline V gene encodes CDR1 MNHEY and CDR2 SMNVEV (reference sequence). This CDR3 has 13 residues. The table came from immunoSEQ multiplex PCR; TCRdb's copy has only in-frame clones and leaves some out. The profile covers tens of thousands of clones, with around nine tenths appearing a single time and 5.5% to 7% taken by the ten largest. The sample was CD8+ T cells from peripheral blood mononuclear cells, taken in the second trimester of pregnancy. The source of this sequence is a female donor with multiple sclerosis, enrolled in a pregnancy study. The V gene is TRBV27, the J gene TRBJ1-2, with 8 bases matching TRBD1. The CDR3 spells CASSPGGLGGYTF. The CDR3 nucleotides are TGTGCCAGCAGCCCAGGGGGCTTGGGTGGCTACACCTTC.